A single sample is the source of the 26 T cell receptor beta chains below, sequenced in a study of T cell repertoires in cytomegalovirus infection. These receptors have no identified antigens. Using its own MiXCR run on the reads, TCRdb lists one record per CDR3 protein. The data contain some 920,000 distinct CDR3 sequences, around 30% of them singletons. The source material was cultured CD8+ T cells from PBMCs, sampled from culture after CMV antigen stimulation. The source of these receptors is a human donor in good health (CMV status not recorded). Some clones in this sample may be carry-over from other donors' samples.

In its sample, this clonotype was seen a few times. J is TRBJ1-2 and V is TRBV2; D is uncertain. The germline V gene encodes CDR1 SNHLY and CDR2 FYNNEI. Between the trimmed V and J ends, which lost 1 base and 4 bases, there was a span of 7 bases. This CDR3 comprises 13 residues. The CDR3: CASSEGQPYGYTF. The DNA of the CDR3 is TGTGCCAGCAGTGAAGGGCAGCCCTATGGCTACACCTTC. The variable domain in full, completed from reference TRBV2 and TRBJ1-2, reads EPEVTQTPSHQVTQMGQEVILRCVPISNHLYFYWYRQILGQKVEFLVSFYNNEISEKSEIFDDQFSVERPDGSNFTLKIRSTKLEDSAMYFCASSEGQPYGYTFGSGTRLTVV.

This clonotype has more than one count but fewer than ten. The CDR3 spells CSARDAENSGANVLTF. As DNA, the CDR3 is TGCAGTGCTAGAGACGCAGAAAACTCTGGGGCCAACGTCCTGACTTTC. The genes are TRBV20-1 and TRBJ2-6; D is unresolved. V dropped 0 bases and J dropped 0 bases, with 9 bases sitting between them. The germline CDR1 and CDR2 sequences are DFQATT and SNEGSKA (reference sequence). The CDR3 loop spans 16 amino acids.

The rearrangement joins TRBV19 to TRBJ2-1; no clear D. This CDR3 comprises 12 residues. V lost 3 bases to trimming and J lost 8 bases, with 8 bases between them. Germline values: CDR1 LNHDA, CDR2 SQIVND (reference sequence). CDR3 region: CASSIGADEQFF. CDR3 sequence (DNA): TGTGCCAGTAGTATCGGCGCGGATGAGCAGTTCTTC.

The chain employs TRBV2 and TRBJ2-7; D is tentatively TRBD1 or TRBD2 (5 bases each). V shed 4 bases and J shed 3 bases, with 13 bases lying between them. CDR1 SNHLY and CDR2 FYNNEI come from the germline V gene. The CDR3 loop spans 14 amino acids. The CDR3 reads CASSGETADYEQYF. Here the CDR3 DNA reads TGTGCCAGCAGTGGGGAGACAGCAGACTACGAGCAGTACTTC.

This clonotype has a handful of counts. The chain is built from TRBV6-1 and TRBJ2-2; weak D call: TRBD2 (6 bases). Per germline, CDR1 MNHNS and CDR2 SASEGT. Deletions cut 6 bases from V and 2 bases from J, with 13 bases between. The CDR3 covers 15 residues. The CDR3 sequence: CASSSAGGNTGELFF. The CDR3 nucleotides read TGTGCCAGCAGCAGCGCCGGGGGAAACACCGGGGAGCTGTTTTTT.

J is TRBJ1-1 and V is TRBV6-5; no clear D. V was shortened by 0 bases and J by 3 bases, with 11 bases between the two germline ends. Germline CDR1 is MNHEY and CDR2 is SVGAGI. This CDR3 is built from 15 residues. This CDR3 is CASSYSMGGHTEAFF. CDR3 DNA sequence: TGTGCCAGCAGTTACTCGATGGGCGGTCACACTGAAGCTTTCTTT.

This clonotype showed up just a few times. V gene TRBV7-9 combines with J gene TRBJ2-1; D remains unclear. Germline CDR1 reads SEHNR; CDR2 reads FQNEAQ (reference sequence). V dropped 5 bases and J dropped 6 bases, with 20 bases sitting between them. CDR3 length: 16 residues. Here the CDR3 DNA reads TGTGCCAGCAGCCCCTCCATATCGACACAGAGCAATGAGCAGTTCTTC. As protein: CASSPSISTQSNEQFF.

CDR3 DNA sequence: TGTGCCAGCAGCATGGAGTCCATACCGATACAGCCCCAGCATTTT. Protein product: CASSMESIPIQPQHF. The chain employs TRBV7-6 and TRBJ1-5; D gene ambiguous. Trimming removed 5 bases at V and 7 bases at J, with 18 bases between. Looked up from germline, CDR1 is SGHVS and CDR2 is FNYEAQ. CDR3 length equals 15 residues.

CDR3 residues: CASSDSQGGNEQFF. CDR3 DNA: TGCGCCAGCAGTGACTCACAGGGTGGGAATGAGCAGTTCTTC. The chain has TRBV10-1 and TRBJ2-1; perhaps TRBD1 as D (6 bases). Trimming removed 3 bases from V and 7 bases from J, with 13 bases in between. Germline values: CDR1 WNHNN, CDR2 SYGVQD (reference sequence). There are 14 residues in the CDR3.

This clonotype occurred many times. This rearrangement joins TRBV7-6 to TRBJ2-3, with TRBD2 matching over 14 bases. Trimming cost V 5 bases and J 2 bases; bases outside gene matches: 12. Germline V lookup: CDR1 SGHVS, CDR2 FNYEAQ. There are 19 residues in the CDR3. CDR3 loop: CASSRTSGGPVHPTDTQYF. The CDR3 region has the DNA TGTGCCAGCAGCCGGACTAGCGGGGGGCCAGTTCATCCCACAGATACGCAGTATTTT.

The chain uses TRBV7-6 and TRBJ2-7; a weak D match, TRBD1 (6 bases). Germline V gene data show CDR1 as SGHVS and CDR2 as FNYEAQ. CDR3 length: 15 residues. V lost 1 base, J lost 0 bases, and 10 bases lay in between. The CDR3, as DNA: TGTGCCAGCAGCTTAGAAGGGGGTTTCTCCTACGAGCAGTACGTC. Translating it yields CASSLEGGFSYEQYV.

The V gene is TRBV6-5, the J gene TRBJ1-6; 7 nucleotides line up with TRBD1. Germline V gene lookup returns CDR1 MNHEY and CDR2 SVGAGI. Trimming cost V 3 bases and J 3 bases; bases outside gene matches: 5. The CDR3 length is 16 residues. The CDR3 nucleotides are TGTGCCAGCAGTTATTCACAGGGGAACTATAATTCACCCCTCCACTTT. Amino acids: CASSYSQGNYNSPLHF.

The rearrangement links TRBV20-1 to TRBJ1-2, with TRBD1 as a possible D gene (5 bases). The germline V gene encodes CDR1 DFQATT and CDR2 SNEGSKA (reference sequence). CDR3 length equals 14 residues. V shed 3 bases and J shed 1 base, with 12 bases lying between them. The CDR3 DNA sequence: TGCAGTGCTAGTTTGGGGGATCGTAACTATGGCTACACCTTC. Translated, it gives CSASLGDRNYGYTF.

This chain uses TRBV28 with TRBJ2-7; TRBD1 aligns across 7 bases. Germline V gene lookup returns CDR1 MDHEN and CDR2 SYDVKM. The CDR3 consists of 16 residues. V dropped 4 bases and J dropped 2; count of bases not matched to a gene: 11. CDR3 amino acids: CASSYRGHGITYEQYV. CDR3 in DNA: TGTGCCAGCAGTTACAGGGGTCACGGTATCACCTACGAGCAGTACGTC.

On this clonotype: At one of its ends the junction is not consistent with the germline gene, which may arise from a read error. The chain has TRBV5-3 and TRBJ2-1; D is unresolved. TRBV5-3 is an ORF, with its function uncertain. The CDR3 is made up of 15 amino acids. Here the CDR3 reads CASSWETQRYNEQFF. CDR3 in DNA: TGTGCCAGCAGCTGGGAAACACAGAGATACAATGAGCAGTTCTTC.

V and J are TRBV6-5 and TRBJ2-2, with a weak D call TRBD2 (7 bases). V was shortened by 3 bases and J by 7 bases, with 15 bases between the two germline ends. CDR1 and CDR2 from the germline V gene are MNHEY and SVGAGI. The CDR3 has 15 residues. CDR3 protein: CASSYRGGRGGELFF. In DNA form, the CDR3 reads TGTGCCAGCAGTTATAGGGGGGGCAGAGGCGGGGAGCTGTTTTTT.

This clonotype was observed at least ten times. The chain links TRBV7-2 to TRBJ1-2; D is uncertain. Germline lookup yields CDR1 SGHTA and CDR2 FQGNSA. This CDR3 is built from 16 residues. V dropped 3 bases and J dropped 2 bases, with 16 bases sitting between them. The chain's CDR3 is CASSFASNTLNYGYTF. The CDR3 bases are TGTGCCAGCAGCTTCGCTTCGAATACCCTGAACTATGGCTACACCTTC.

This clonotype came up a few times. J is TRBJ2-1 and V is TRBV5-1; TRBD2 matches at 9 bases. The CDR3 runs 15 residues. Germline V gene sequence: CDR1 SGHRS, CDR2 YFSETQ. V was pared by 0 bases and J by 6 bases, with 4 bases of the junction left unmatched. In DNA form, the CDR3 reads TGCGCCAGCAGCTTGGAAGGCGGGGGGGCCAATGAGCAGTTCTTC. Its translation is CASSLEGGGANEQFF.

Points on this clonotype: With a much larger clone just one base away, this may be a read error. The CDR3, as DNA: TGTGCCAGCCACCACTGGGACAGACACACCGGGGAGCTGTTTTTT. Its protein is CASHHWDRHTGELFF. The chain recombines TRBV7-2 with TRBJ2-2, with 7 bases lining up with TRBD1. Germline lookup yields CDR1 SGHTA and CDR2 FQGNSA. The CDR3 runs 15 residues. Germline trimming cut 8 bases from V and 3 bases from J; bases unmatched to any gene: 9.

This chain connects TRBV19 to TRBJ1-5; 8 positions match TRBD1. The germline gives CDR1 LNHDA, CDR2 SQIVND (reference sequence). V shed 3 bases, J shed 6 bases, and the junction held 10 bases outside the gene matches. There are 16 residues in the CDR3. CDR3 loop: CASSIARGRFGQPQHF. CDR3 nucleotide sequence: TGTGCCAGTAGTATCGCCAGGGGGCGGTTTGGTCAGCCCCAGCATTTT. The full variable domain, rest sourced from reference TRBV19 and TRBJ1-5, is DGGITQSPKYLFRKEGQNVTLSCEQNLNHDAMYWYRQDPGQGLRLIYYSQIVNDFQKGDIAEGYSVSREKKESFPLTVTSAQKNPTAFYLCASSIARGRFGQPQHFGDGTRLSIL.

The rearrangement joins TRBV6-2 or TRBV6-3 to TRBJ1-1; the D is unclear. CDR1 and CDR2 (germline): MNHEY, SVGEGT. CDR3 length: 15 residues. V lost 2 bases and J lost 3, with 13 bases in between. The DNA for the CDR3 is TGTGCCAGCAGTTACCCTCGTGGGTTGGACACTGAAGCTTTCTTT. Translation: CASSYPRGLDTEAFF.

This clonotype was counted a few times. CDR3 DNA sequence: TGTGCCAGCAGCTTAGTAGCGGGGAGAATCCAAGAGACCCAGTACTTC. Translated: CASSLVAGRIQETQYF. The chain carries TRBV7-9 and TRBJ2-5, with 8 bases that match TRBD2. Germline V CDR1 and CDR2: SEHNR, FQNEAQ (reference sequence). The V and J ends lost 1 base and 1 base, in that order; junction bases with no gene match: 5. This CDR3 spans 16 amino acids. Filled out from reference TRBV7-9 and TRBJ2-5, the complete variable domain reads DTGVSQNPRHKITKRGQNVTFRCDPISEHNRLYWYRQTLGQGPEFLTYFQNEAQLEKSRLLSDRFSAERPKGSFSTLEIQRTEQGDSAMYLCASSLVAGRIQETQYFGPGTRLLVL.

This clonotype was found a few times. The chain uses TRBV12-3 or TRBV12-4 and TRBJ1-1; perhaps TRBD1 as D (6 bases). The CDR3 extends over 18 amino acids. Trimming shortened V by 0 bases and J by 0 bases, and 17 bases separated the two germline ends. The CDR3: CASSLALTAGAMNTEAFF. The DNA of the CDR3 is TGTGCCAGCAGTTTAGCCCTTACAGCGGGGGCGATGAACACTGAAGCTTTCTTT.

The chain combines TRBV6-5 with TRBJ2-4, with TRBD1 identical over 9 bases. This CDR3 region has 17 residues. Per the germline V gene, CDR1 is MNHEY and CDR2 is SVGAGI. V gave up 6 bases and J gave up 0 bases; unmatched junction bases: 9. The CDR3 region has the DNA TGTGCCAGCAGACAGGGGGCGGAGGTCCTAGCCAAAAACATTCAGTACTTC. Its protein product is CASRQGAEVLAKNIQYF.

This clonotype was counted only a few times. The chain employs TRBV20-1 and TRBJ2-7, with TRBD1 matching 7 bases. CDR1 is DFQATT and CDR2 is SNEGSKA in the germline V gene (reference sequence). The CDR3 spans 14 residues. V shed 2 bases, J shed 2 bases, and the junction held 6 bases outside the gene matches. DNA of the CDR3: TGCAGTGCTAGACCTGGGACAGCTACCTACGAGCAGTACTTC. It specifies CSARPGTATYEQYF.

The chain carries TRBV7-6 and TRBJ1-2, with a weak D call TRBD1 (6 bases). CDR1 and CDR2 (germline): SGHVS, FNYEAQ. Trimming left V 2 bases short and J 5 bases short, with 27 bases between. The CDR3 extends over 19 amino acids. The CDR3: CASSLRGGGTGIAAYGYTF. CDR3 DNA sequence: TGTGCCAGCAGCTTAAGGGGGGGTGGAACCGGGATCGCCGCGTATGGCTACACCTTC.